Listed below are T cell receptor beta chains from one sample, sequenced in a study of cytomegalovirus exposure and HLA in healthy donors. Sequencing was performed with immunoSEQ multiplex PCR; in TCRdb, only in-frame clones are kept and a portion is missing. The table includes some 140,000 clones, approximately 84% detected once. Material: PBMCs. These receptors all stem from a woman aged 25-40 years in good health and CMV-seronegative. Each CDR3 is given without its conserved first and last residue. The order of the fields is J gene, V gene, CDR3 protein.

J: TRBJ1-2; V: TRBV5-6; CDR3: ASSYENYGYT
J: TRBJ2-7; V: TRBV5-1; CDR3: ASSLLHDGTYEQY
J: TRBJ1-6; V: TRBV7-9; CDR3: ASSLWTGNSPLH
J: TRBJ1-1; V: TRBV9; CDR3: ASSGQGATDTEAF
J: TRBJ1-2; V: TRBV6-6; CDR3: ASSSRTVNYGYT
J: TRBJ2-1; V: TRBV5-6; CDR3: ASSDGTAGEQF
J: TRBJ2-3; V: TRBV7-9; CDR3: ASGLNTDTQY
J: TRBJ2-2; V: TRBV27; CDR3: ASSWRGRTGEVAGELF
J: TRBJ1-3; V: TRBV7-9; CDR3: ASSWGTERISGNTIY
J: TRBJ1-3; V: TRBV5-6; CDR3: ASSWTGGETGNTIY
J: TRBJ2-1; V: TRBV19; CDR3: ASSIMTSGGSDRDEQF
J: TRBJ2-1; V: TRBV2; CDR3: ASSGQVGEQF
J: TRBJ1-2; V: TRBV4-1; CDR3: ASSQGSRTRGGYT
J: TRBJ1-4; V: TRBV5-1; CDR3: ASSGGLKGSNEKLF
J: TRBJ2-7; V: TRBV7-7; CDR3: ASLNSAGSREQY
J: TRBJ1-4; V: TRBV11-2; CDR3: ASSTLMAGPNEKLF
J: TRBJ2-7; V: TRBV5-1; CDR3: ASSPGLADPYEQY
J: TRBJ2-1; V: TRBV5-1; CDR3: ASSSGENWGVRYNEQF
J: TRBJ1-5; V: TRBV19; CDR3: ASRGRQGPLGCNQPQH
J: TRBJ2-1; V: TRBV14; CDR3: ASSQGGMGNEQF
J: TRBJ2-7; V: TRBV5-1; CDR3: ASSLVSGGLSSYEQY
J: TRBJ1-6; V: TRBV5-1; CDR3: ASSPTASSYNSPLH
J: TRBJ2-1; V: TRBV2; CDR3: ASKSIGTSGGSWGNNEQF